The 8 T cell receptor beta chains listed next were all sequenced from one sample in a study of blood T cell repertoires in COVID-19. The table came from immunoSEQ multiplex PCR; TCRdb's copy has only in-frame clones and leaves some out. This sample has about 140,000 clones; over 80% occur once, and the top ten carry approximately 35%. The sample taken for sequencing was peripheral blood. Every receptor here comes from a man between 45 and 60 years old who had recovered from COVID-19.

The CDR3 DNA sequence: TGCGCCACCCAGGGACAGGGCAGGGCAGATACGCAGTATTTT. Translated, it gives CATQGQGRADTQYF. This chain connects TRBV10-1 to TRBJ2-3; TRBD1 matches 9 bases. CDR1 is WNHNN and CDR2 is SYGVQD in the germline V gene (reference sequence). This CDR3 spans 14 amino acids. The trim removed 10 bases at V and 4 bases at J, leaving 9 bases unmatched.

The rearrangement links TRBV11-2 to TRBJ2-3; TRBD2 might be the D (6 bases). The CDR3 covers 14 residues. CDR1 is SGHAT and CDR2 is FQNNGV in the germline V gene. Trimming removed 5 bases from V and 5 bases from J, with 14 bases in between. CDR3 nucleotides: TGTGCCAGCAGCAAGTCCCCGGGGGTAGATACGCAGTATTTT. This codes for CASSKSPGVDTQYF.

The chain carries TRBV9 and TRBJ2-4; D remains unclear. The V and J ends lost 0 bases and 5 bases respectively, with 9 bases between them. Germline V gene data show CDR1 as SGDLS and CDR2 as YYNGEE. CDR3 size: 14 residues. This CDR3 reads CASSVGANENIQYF. The CDR3 region has the DNA TGTGCCAGCAGCGTAGGGGCCAATGAAAACATTCAGTACTTC.

This clone was counted a single time. J is TRBJ1-2 and V is TRBV14, with D maybe TRBD1 (6 bases). V shed 2 bases and J shed 8 bases, with 15 bases lying between them. This CDR3 has 14 amino acids. Germline CDR1 SGHDN, CDR2 FVKESK. The CDR3 sequence is CASSQHGGRLGYTF. Here the CDR3 DNA reads TGTGCCAGCAGCCAACATGGGGGCCGCTTAGGCTACACCTTC. Supplemented by reference TRBV14 and TRBJ1-2, the full variable domain reads EAGVTQFPSHSVIEKGQTVTLRCDPISGHDNLYWYRRVMGKEIKFLLHFVKESKQDESGMPNNRFLAERTGGTYSTLKVQPAELEDSGVYFCASSQHGGRLGYTFGSGTRLTVV.

The genes are TRBV24-1 and TRBJ2-3, with D unresolved. Deletions cut 3 bases from V and 3 bases from J, with 18 bases between. Germline CDR1 KGHDR, CDR2 SFDVKD. This CDR3 has 17 residues. The CDR3 spells CATSDGGNNIKTDTQYF. Written as DNA, the CDR3 is TGTGCCACCAGTGATGGCGGAAACAACATTAAAACAGATACGCAGTATTTT.

The chain joins TRBV7-2 to TRBJ2-5, with 9 bases fitting TRBD2. Germline CDR1 and CDR2: SGHTA and FQGNSA. After removal of 5 bases from V and 8 bases from J, the junction contained 12 bases not matched to a gene. CDR3 size: 15 residues. The CDR3 nucleotides read TGTGCCAGCAGCGAAAGCGGGGGGTTAGCGCGAACCCAGTACTTC. Translation gives CASSESGGLARTQYF.

The chain joins TRBV9 to TRBJ2-2, with D maybe TRBD2 (5 bases). V gave up 3 bases and J gave up 3 bases, with 18 bases separating them. Per germline, CDR1 SGDLS and CDR2 YYNGEE. The CDR3 sequence is 17 residues long. CDR3 sequence (DNA): TGTGCCAGCAGCGAAGCCCCCTGGAGGCCCCACACCGGGGAGCTGTTTTTT. Encoded protein: CASSEAPWRPHTGELFF. Using reference TRBV9 and TRBJ2-2 for the parts outside the CDR3, the full variable domain is DSGVTQTPKHLITATGQRVTLRCSPRSGDLSVYWYQQSLDQGLQFLIQYYNGEERAKGNILERFSAQQFPDLHSELNLSSLELGDSALYFCASSEAPWRPHTGELFFGEGSRLTVL.

The chain uses TRBV7-3 and TRBJ2-3, with 7 positions matching TRBD1. The junction had 11 bases not matched to a gene; V was cut back by 2 bases and J by 15 bases. Germline V lookup: CDR1 SGHTA, CDR2 FQGTGA. The length of the CDR3 is 13 residues. The chain's CDR3 is CASSLGRQGFPYF. The CDR3 nucleotides read TGTGCCAGCAGCTTAGGGAGACAGGGATTCCCCTATTTT.